A selection of T cell receptor beta chains follows, all from one sample in a study of T cells in Graves' hyperthyroidism and ophthalmopathy. TCRdb re-called the multiplex PCR reads through MiXCR, storing one row per CDR3 protein. The data contain fewer than 900,000 distinct CDR3 sequences, about 19% of them seen just once; the ten biggest clones take up 15% to 20%. The material sequenced was blood. The receptor set was obtained from a woman aged 45-59 years with Graves' hyperthyroidism that later progressed to Graves' ophthalmopathy. The CDR3 runs from the conserved cysteine through the conserved F or W. Each record gives: D gene, V gene, J gene, clone size, CDR3 protein, CDR3 DNA. D genes are given only for firm matches. A clone size is listed for some rows: how often the clone was seen (once, few, many), or a class if it is expanded.

d_gene: .; v_gene: TRBV29-1; j_gene: TRBJ2-2; abundance: once; CDR3aa: CSVLAFTGELFF; CDR3nt: TGCAGCGTTTTGGCCTTCACCGGGGAGCTGTTTTTT
d_gene: TRBD1; v_gene: TRBV18; j_gene: TRBJ2-7; abundance: many; CDR3aa: CASSPYAGTGDFYEQYF; CDR3nt: TGTGCCAGCTCACCGTACGCCGGGACAGGAGATTTCTACGAGCAGTACTTC
d_gene: .; v_gene: TRBV3-1; j_gene: TRBJ1-1; abundance: many; CDR3aa: CASSQGWEGSTEAFF; CDR3nt: TGTGCCAGCAGCCAAGGATGGGAGGGGAGCACTGAAGCTTTCTTT
d_gene: TRBD1; v_gene: TRBV2; j_gene: TRBJ1-6; abundance: many; CDR3aa: CASSEWGQASSYNSPLHF; CDR3nt: TGTGCCAGCAGTGAGTGGGGACAGGCGAGCTCCTATAATTCACCCCTCCACTTT
d_gene: .; v_gene: TRBV4-1; j_gene: TRBJ1-4; abundance: .; CDR3aa: CATRDYNEKLFF; CDR3nt: TGCGCCACCCGGGACTATAATGAAAAACTGTTTTTT
d_gene: TRBD1; v_gene: TRBV2; j_gene: TRBJ1-2; abundance: few; CDR3aa: CARRGQGVTGYTF; CDR3nt: TGTGCCAGAAGAGGACAGGGAGTGACTGGCTACACCTTC
d_gene: .; v_gene: TRBV2; j_gene: TRBJ1-2; abundance: few; CDR3aa: CASSESGVGYTF; CDR3nt: TGTGCCAGCAGTGAATCAGGGGTTGGCTACACCTTC
d_gene: TRBD1; v_gene: TRBV5-1; j_gene: TRBJ2-3; abundance: .; CDR3aa: CASSSQGARTDTQYF; CDR3nt: TGCGCCAGCAGCTCTCAGGGGGCGAGGACAGATACGCAGTATTTT
d_gene: TRBD1; v_gene: TRBV10-1; j_gene: TRBJ1-1; abundance: .; CDR3aa: CASSGTGQGATEAFF; CDR3nt: TGCGCCAGCAGCGGTACTGGACAGGGTGCCACTGAAGCTTTCTTT
d_gene: .; v_gene: TRBV9; j_gene: TRBJ1-2; abundance: few; CDR3aa: CASSVLGGEGGYTF; CDR3nt: TGTGCCAGCAGCGTACTCGGCGGGGAAGGAGGCTACACCTTC
d_gene: .; v_gene: TRBV5-1; j_gene: TRBJ1-1; abundance: few; CDR3aa: CASSWGRSSNTEAFF; CDR3nt: TGCGCCAGCAGCTGGGGCAGGAGTTCGAACACTGAAGCTTTCTTT